The 23 T cell receptor beta chains presented below share a single source sample, sequenced in a study of blood T cells in healthy people across ages. PCR was performed a second time for roughly 7 to 12 cycles using a sample-barcoded 5' primer and a J-beta primer mix. A single record per CDR3 protein comes from TCRdb applying MiXCR to the 5' RACE reads. The sample has over 1.5 million distinct CDR3 sequences, approximately 50% seen once. The specimen was blood. These receptors originate from a woman between 40 and 50 years old in good health.

This sequence joins TRBV20-1 and TRBJ2-1; TRBD1 matches 10 bases. This CDR3 has 14 amino acids. V gave up 6 bases and J gave up 3 bases; unmatched junction bases: 5. Germline CDR1 reads DFQATT; CDR2 reads SNEGSKA (reference sequence). The chain's CDR3 is CSAGQGGYYNEQFF. The CDR3 DNA sequence: TGCAGTGCCGGACAGGGGGGCTACTACAATGAGCAGTTCTTC.

This clonotype was recorded a few times. The chain uses TRBV7-9 and TRBJ2-5; D is possibly TRBD1 or TRBD2 (5 bases each). Trimming took 4 bases from V and 4 from J, leaving 22 bases between them. CDR1 SEHNR and CDR2 FQNEAQ come from the germline V gene (reference sequence). The CDR3 consists of 17 residues. The CDR3 region is CASSSPAQGRKLETQYF. CDR3 in DNA: TGTGCCAGCAGCTCACCCGCCCAGGGACGGAAGCTAGAGACCCAGTACTTC. Full variable domain (rest looked up from reference TRBV7-9 and TRBJ2-5): DTGVSQNPRHKITKRGQNVTFRCDPISEHNRLYWYRQTLGQGPEFLTYFQNEAQLEKSRLLSDRFSAERPKGSFSTLEIQRTEQGDSAMYLCASSSPAQGRKLETQYFGPGTRLLVL.

This rearrangement joins TRBV29-1 to TRBJ2-3, with 8 bases matching TRBD1. Trimming removed 2 bases from V and 5 bases from J; junction bases left unmatched: 9. Per germline, CDR1 SQVTM and CDR2 ANQGSEA. The CDR3 totals 15 residues. CDR3 DNA: TGCAGCGTTGAAAGTTTGACAGGGGCTGGAGATACGCAGTATTTT. Protein sequence: CSVESLTGAGDTQYF.

The chain joins TRBV28 to TRBJ2-3; TRBD1 matches at 7 bases. The junction had 12 bases not matched to a gene; V was cut back by 6 bases and J by 6 bases. Per germline, CDR1 MDHEN and CDR2 SYDVKM. The CDR3 is 15 residues long. CDR3 protein: CASRPHGTGADTQYF. CDR3 bases: TGTGCCAGCAGACCTCACGGTACAGGGGCGGATACGCAGTATTTT.

This clonotype was observed a handful of times. Here the CDR3 DNA reads TGCAGCTCCTCCGCCGGTAATGAGCAGTTCTTC. Its translation is CSSSAGNEQFF. The V and J genes are TRBV29-1 and TRBJ2-1; D is unclear. The CDR3 is 11 amino acids. Germline CDR1 reads SQVTM; CDR2 reads ANQGSEA. V lost 8 bases, J lost 7 bases, and 12 bases lay in between.

The CDR3 reads CASRETDSGANVLTF. In DNA, the CDR3 is TGCGCCAGCAGAGAGACAGACTCTGGGGCCAACGTCCTGACTTTC. The chain uses TRBV4-1 and TRBJ2-6; a possible D gene is TRBD1 (5 bases). The CDR3 runs 15 residues. Germline loops: CDR1 MGHRA, CDR2 YSYEKL. V gave up 6 bases and J gave up 0 bases, with 9 bases separating them.

The chain is built from TRBV11-2 and TRBJ1-2; D perhaps matches TRBD1 (5 bases). CDR3 size: 16 residues. V was clipped by 3 bases and J by 4 bases, with 18 bases between them. Germline loops: CDR1 SGHAT, CDR2 FQNNGV. CDR3 region: CASSLMGRGVGYGYTF. The CDR3 DNA sequence: TGTGCCAGCAGCTTGATGGGACGGGGAGTTGGCTATGGCTACACCTTC.

The genes are TRBV18 and TRBJ2-1; possibly TRBD1 for D (6 bases). The J call may be incorrect, as the DNA end agrees better with TRBJ2-7. This CDR3 spans 15 amino acids. Germline lookup yields CDR1 KGHSH and CDR2 LQKENI. CDR3 region: CASSPRQGGSDEQYF. DNA for the CDR3: TGTGCCAGCTCACCAAGGCAAGGGGGTTCGGACGAGCAGTACTTC.

This clonotype appeared a few times. The J gene is TRBJ2-1, the V gene TRBV6-6; possibly TRBD1 or TRBD2 for D (5 bases each). The CDR3 spans 13 residues. Trimming cost V 2 bases and J 6 bases, with 8 bases left between them. Germline V gene lookup returns CDR1 MNHNY and CDR2 SVGAGI (reference sequence). In DNA form, the CDR3 reads TGTGCCAGCAGTTACCGTGGGGGCAATGAGCAGTTCTTC. Its protein product is CASSYRGGNEQFF.

This clonotype was recorded a few times. The chain is built from TRBV7-9 and TRBJ2-4; maybe TRBD1 (6 bases). Germline assignment: CDR1 SEHNR and CDR2 FQNEAQ (reference sequence). The length of the CDR3 is 14 residues. Trimming cost V 5 bases and J 5 bases, with 13 bases left between them. CDR3 amino acids: CASSAWDTQNIQYF. The CDR3 nucleotides are TGTGCCAGCAGCGCCTGGGACACCCAAAACATTCAGTACTTC.

This sequence joins TRBV12-3 or TRBV12-4 and TRBJ2-1; 8 nucleotides agree with TRBD2. Trimming removed 7 bases from V and 7 bases from J; junction bases left unmatched: 12. The CDR3 is 15 residues long. The CDR3 region has the DNA TGTGCCAGCATATTTGAGGCTAGCGGGCATAATGAGCAGTTCTTC. Its protein product is CASIFEASGHNEQFF.

This clonotype occurred many times. V gene TRBV27 combines with J gene TRBJ2-1, with 7 bases that match TRBD2. The CDR3 loop spans 14 amino acids. The J segment lost 4 bases and the V segment lost 3 bases, leaving 3 bases of the junction unmatched. Germline V gives CDR1 MNHEY, CDR2 SMNVEV (reference sequence). The CDR3 reads CASSFGGTYNEQFF. In nucleotides, the CDR3 is TGTGCCAGCAGTTTCGGGGGGACTTACAATGAGCAGTTCTTC.

The rearrangement links TRBV5-1 to TRBJ1-1, with TRBD1 identical over 7 bases. Germline V gene data show CDR1 as SGHRS and CDR2 as YFSETQ. The junction had 3 bases not matched to a gene; V was cut back by 2 bases and J by 2 bases. The CDR3 has 14 amino acids. CDR3 region: CASSFTGDNTEAFF. The CDR3 region has the DNA TGCGCCAGCAGCTTCACAGGGGATAACACTGAAGCTTTCTTT.

The chain recombines TRBV28 with TRBJ2-5; D perhaps matches TRBD2 (6 bases). Between the trimmed V and J ends, which lost 6 bases and 5 bases, there was a span of 16 bases. This CDR3 is built from 14 residues. The germline V gene has CDR1 MDHEN and CDR2 SYDVKM. The CDR3 sequence: CASSRGVDGETQYF. The CDR3, as DNA: TGTGCCAGCAGCCGCGGGGTAGACGGGGAGACCCAGTACTTC.

The chain carries TRBV6-5 and TRBJ2-1; D may be TRBD2 (7 bases). The CDR3 consists of 16 residues. Germline CDR1 is MNHEY and CDR2 is SVGAGI. Trimming left V 2 bases short and J 3 bases short, with 14 bases between. The CDR3 coding sequence is TGTGCCAGCAGTTACGGAGGGGGGGAGATCTACAATGAGCAGTTCTTC. It yields the protein CASSYGGGEIYNEQFF.

This clonotype has more than one count but fewer than ten. V is TRBV6-6 and J is TRBJ2-1, with D possibly being TRBD1 (6 bases). This CDR3 spans 12 amino acids. Trimming stripped 6 bases from V and 10 bases from J, with 13 bases between. From germline, CDR1 is MNHNY and CDR2 SVGAGI (reference sequence). CDR3 amino acids: CASRPDRNEQFF. The CDR3 region has the DNA TGTGCCAGCAGACCTGACAGGAACGAGCAGTTCTTC.

V and J are TRBV6-5 and TRBJ1-2, with D unclear. Trimming took 3 bases from V and 7 from J, leaving 15 bases between them. Germline CDR1 reads MNHEY; CDR2 reads SVGAGI. The CDR3 totals 14 residues. This chain's CDR3 is CASSYSEGFGGYTF. As DNA, the CDR3 is TGTGCCAGCAGTTATTCAGAAGGGTTTGGTGGCTACACCTTC.

This chain joins TRBV12-3 or TRBV12-4 and TRBJ1-2; D gene uncertain. This CDR3 contains 15 residues. V lost 8 bases and J 6 bases, leaving 22 bases between the germline ends. The CDR3 bases are TGTGCCAGCGGATCCGGGATTTCTTCTGACAATGGCTACACCTTC. Translating it yields CASGSGISSDNGYTF.

The rearrangement links TRBV7-9 to TRBJ2-4, with 9 bases that match TRBD1. The end of the DNA fits TRBJ2-7 better, so the J call may be wrong. Germline V lookup: CDR1 SEHNR, CDR2 FQNEAQ (reference sequence). CDR3 length: 17 amino acids. CDR3 residues: CASSLILRGTGSHEQYF. The CDR3 DNA sequence: TGTGCCAGCAGCTTAATCTTGAGAGGGACAGGGTCCCACGAGCAGTACTTC.

This clonotype was seen a few times. This rearrangement joins TRBV3-1 to TRBJ2-7; tentative D call: TRBD2 (5 bases). The CDR3 covers 14 residues. Trimming removed 4 bases from V and 1 base from J, with 11 bases in between. Germline CDR1 reads LGHDT; CDR2 reads YNNKEL (reference sequence). The CDR3 loop reads CASSPTAESYEQYF. The CDR3, as DNA: TGTGCCAGCAGCCCCACAGCGGAGTCCTACGAGCAGTACTTC.

The chain uses TRBV2 and TRBJ2-5, with 9 bases aligning to TRBD1. J lost 5 bases, V lost 6 bases, and 7 bases had no gene match. This CDR3 region has 14 residues. The germline gives CDR1 SNHLY, CDR2 FYNNEI. CDR3 loop: CASSEQGAQETQYF. CDR3 bases: TGTGCCAGCAGCGAACAGGGGGCGCAGGAGACCCAGTACTTC.

This clonotype occurred a few times. The chain has TRBV7-2 and TRBJ2-3; TRBD2 aligns across 14 bases. There are 18 residues in the CDR3. Trimming removed 5 bases from V and 1 base from J; junction bases left unmatched: 8. Germline assignment: CDR1 SGHTA and CDR2 FQGNSA. The CDR3 DNA follows: TGTGCCAGCAGCCCACCGGGACTAGCGGGGGCGCGCACAGATACGCAGTATTTT. Protein sequence: CASSPPGLAGARTDTQYF. Complete variable domain (other parts from reference TRBV7-2 and TRBJ2-3): GAGVSQSPSNKVTEKGKDVELRCDPISGHTALYWYRQSLGQGLEFLIYFQGNSAPDKSGLPSDRFSAERTGGSVSTLTIQRTQQEDSAVYLCASSPPGLAGARTDTQYFGPGTRLTVL.

The gene calls are TRBV20-1 and TRBJ2-3, with 7 positions matching TRBD2. The CDR3 contains 14 residues. Germline V lookup: CDR1 DFQATT, CDR2 SNEGSKA (reference sequence). The V segment lost 3 bases and the J segment 2 bases; nucleotides outside the gene matches: 5. This CDR3 reads CSASASGYTDTQYF. The CDR3 DNA follows: TGCAGTGCTAGCGCTAGCGGTTACACAGATACGCAGTATTTT.